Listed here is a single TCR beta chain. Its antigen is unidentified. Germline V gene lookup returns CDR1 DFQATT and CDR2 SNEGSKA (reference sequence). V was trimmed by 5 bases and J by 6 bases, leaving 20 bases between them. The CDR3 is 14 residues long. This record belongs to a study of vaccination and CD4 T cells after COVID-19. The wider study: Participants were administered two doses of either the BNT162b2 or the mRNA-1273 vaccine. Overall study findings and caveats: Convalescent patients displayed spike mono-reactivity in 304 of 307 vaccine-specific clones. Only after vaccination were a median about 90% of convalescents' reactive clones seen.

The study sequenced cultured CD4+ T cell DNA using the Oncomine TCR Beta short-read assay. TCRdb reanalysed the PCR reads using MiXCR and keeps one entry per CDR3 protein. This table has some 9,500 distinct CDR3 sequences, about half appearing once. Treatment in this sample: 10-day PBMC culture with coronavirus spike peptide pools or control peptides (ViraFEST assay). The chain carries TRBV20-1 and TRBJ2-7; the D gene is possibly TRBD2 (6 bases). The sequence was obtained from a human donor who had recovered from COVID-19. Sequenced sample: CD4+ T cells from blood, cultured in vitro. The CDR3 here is CSAPGPGDSSEQYF. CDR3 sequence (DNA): TGCAGTGCTCCTGGCCCGGGAGACTCGAGCGAGCAGTACTTC.